The 8 T cell receptor beta chains reported below all come from one sample, sequenced in a study of T cell repertoires in cytomegalovirus infection. Their cognate antigens are unknown. TCRdb independently ran MiXCR on the reads; one entry per CDR3 protein. The data hold hundreds of thousands of distinct CDR3 sequences, with around 29% observed a single time. The specimen was cultured CD8+ T cells from PBMCs, collected from culture after CMV antigen stimulation. These TCRs come from a human donor in good health (CMV status not recorded). Some clones in this sample may be carry-over from other donors' samples.

V and J are TRBV28 and TRBJ2-2, with D unresolved. Germline V CDR1 and CDR2: MDHEN, SYDVKM. The germline V and J ends were trimmed by 4 bases and 0 bases, with 12 bases remaining between them. This CDR3 contains 16 residues. CDR3 nucleotides: TGTGCCAGCAGTTCGTTCGTGGGTCCGAACACCGGGGAGCTGTTTTTT. It yields the protein CASSSFVGPNTGELFF.

The V call is TRBV5-4, the J call TRBJ2-7; D remains ambiguous. The germline gives CDR1 SGHNT, CDR2 YYREEE (reference sequence). The CDR3 consists of 12 residues. Trimming removed 4 bases at V and 7 bases at J, with 12 bases between. CDR3 sequence reads: CASSPGIGEQYF. The CDR3 coding sequence is TGTGCCAGCAGCCCCGGAATCGGTGAGCAGTACTTC. Full variable domain (outside the CDR3, taken from reference TRBV5-4 and TRBJ2-7): ETGVTQSPTHLIKTRGQQVTLRCSSQSGHNTVSWYQQALGQGPQFIFQYYREEENGRGNFPPRFSGLQFPNYSSELNVNALELDDSALYLCASSPGIGEQYFGPGTRLTVT.

The chain employs TRBV27 and TRBJ2-3; D is uncertain. This CDR3 is built from 14 residues. V was shortened by 3 bases and J by 6 bases, with 13 bases between the two germline ends. Germline V CDR1 and CDR2: MNHEY, SMNVEV (reference sequence). The CDR3 coding sequence is TGTGCCAGCAGTTTTCTCGTCAACAGTGATACGCAGTATTTT. This gives the protein CASSFLVNSDTQYF.

This chain joins TRBV27 and TRBJ2-7; D might be TRBD1 or TRBD2, each matching 5 bases. V was pared by 4 bases and J by 4 bases, with 11 bases between. Germline values: CDR1 MNHEY, CDR2 SMNVEV (reference sequence). The CDR3 has 13 amino acids. Here the CDR3 reads CASSSGDQYEQYF. The DNA for the CDR3 is TGTGCCAGCAGTTCCGGGGACCAATACGAGCAGTACTTC.

This clonotype has just a few counts. The gene calls are TRBV19 and TRBJ2-1; 9 nucleotides match TRBD2. Germline CDR1 is LNHDA and CDR2 is SQIVND (reference sequence). The CDR3 has 17 residues. With V trimmed by 5 bases and J by 3 bases, 11 bases remained unmatched. In DNA form, the CDR3 reads TGTGCCAGTAGTGCGACTGGCGGGGGGGCCGTCTACAATGAGCAGTTCTTC. This codes for CASSATGGGAVYNEQFF. The full variable domain, with the rest looked up from reference TRBV19 and TRBJ2-1, is DGGITQSPKYLFRKEGQNVTLSCEQNLNHDAMYWYRQDPGQGLRLIYYSQIVNDFQKGDIAEGYSVSREKKESFPLTVTSAQKNPTAFYLCASSATGGGAVYNEQFFGPGTRLTVL.

This clonotype was picked up a small number of times. The chain couples TRBV12-3 or TRBV12-4 to TRBJ1-2, with D tentatively TRBD1 (6 bases). Trimming shortened V by 3 bases and J by 4 bases, and 9 bases separated the two germline ends. The CDR3 covers 13 residues. The CDR3 spells CASSFTGLYGYTF. The CDR3 DNA is TGTGCCAGCAGTTTTACAGGGCTCTATGGCTACACCTTC.

This clonotype has more than one count but fewer than ten. The chain recombines TRBV7-9 with TRBJ2-3; D is unclear. Germline CDR1 and CDR2: SEHNR and FQNEAQ (reference sequence). V lost 7 bases, J lost 5 bases, and 19 bases lay in between. The CDR3 length is 15 residues. CDR3 coding DNA: TGTGCCAGCACCCCAACCCCGATGAGTAGAGATACGCAGTATTTT. Protein sequence: CASTPTPMSRDTQYF.

The chain recombines TRBV7-3 with TRBJ1-1, with a weak D call TRBD1 (6 bases). CDR1 is SGHTA, CDR2 FQGTGA, per germline. The CDR3 length is 15 residues. Trimming pared 1 base from V and 0 bases from J, leaving 9 bases between. The CDR3 DNA reads as TGTGCCAGCAGCTTAAAGTGGGGGCTGAACACTGAAGCTTTCTTT. Amino acid sequence: CASSLKWGLNTEAFF. The full variable domain, its missing parts supplied by reference TRBV7-3 and TRBJ1-1, is GAGVSQTPSNKVTEKGKYVELRCDPISGHTALYWYRQSLGQGPEFLIYFQGTGAADDSGLPNDRFFAVRPEGSVSTLKIQRTERGDSAVYLCASSLKWGLNTEAFFGQGTRLTVV.